The rows below give T cell receptor beta chains drawn from one sample of a study of CD8 T cells in ankylosing spondylitis. TCRdb used MiXCR to reprocess the 5' RACE reads, holding one entry per CDR3 protein. The sample records 800,000 to 900,000 distinct CDR3 sequences, 10% to 15% being singletons. Sequenced material: blood, either unsorted or a sorted T cell fraction (not recorded which). The origin of the receptors is a male donor with ankylosing spondylitis. The CDR3 runs from the conserved cysteine through the conserved F or W. D genes are given only for firm matches. Only part of the rows carry a size: once, few, many, or a class if the clone is expanded.

clone_size,v_call,d_call,j_call,cdr3_aa,cdr3_nt
few,TRBV10-3,NA,TRBJ1-6,CAISEGSNRESPLHF,TGTGCCATCAGTGAGGGGTCAAACAGGGAATCACCCCTCCACTTT
NA,TRBV20-1,NA,TRBJ1-3,CSARDMGRNGNTIYF,TGCAGTGCTAGAGATATGGGGCGGAATGGAAACACCATATATTTT
NA,TRBV6-1,NA,TRBJ1-2,CAIKGAESPTF,TGTGCCATCAAAGGCGCGGAATCACCCACCTTC
many,TRBV4-3,NA,TRBJ1-2,CASSQDGEYGYTF,TGCGCCAGCAGCCAAGATGGAGAGTATGGCTACACCTTC
few,TRBV4-2,TRBD1,TRBJ2-4,CASSPDDRVNIQYF,TGTGCCAGCAGCCCGGACGACAGGGTTAACATTCAGTACTTC
NA,TRBV11-2,TRBD2,TRBJ2-1,CASSQLPSGSINEQFF,TGTGCCAGCAGCCAATTGCCTAGCGGGAGTATCAATGAGCAGTTCTTC
NA,TRBV24-1,TRBD2,TRBJ2-1,CATSDLTGGSVNEQFF,TGTGCCACCAGTGATTTGACGGGAGGGTCCGTCAATGAGCAGTTCTTC
NA,TRBV20-1,NA,TRBJ2-7,CSARTATYEQYF,TGCAGTGCTAGAACAGCCACCTACGAGCAGTACTTC
NA,TRBV2,NA,TRBJ2-1,CASTLLGTSNEQFF,TGTGCCAGCACTTTACTCGGGACCTCCAATGAGCAGTTCTTC
NA,TRBV5-8,NA,TRBJ2-3,CASSLKTLGTDTQYF,TGTGCCAGCAGCTTGAAGACCCTAGGCACAGATACGCAGTATTTT
NA,TRBV7-9,NA,TRBJ1-2,CASSLMQETRGYTF,TGTGCCAGCAGCTTAATGCAGGAAACAAGGGGCTACACCTTC
NA,TRBV10-3,TRBD2,TRBJ2-1,CATRTSGGINEQFF,TGTGCCACCAGGACTAGCGGAGGGATCAATGAGCAGTTCTTC
NA,TRBV12-3/TRBV12-4,TRBD1,TRBJ1-1,CAGSGTGTTEAFF,TGTGCCGGTTCAGGGACAGGGACGACTGAAGCTTTCTTT
NA,TRBV7-2,TRBD2,TRBJ2-1,CASGSRRGAGNEQFF,TGTGCCAGCGGTTCTCGGCGGGGGGCTGGCAATGAGCAGTTCTTC
many,TRBV12-3/TRBV12-4,TRBD1,TRBJ1-4,CASRTGTGAEKLFF,TGTGCCAGCAGGACTGGGACAGGAGCTGAAAAACTGTTTTTT
few,TRBV24-1,NA,TRBJ2-3,CATSDSTRDTQYF,TGTGCCACCAGTGATTCGACCAGAGATACGCAGTATTTT
few,TRBV20-1,TRBD2,TRBJ2-5,CSAVTSGETQYF,TGCAGTGCTGTAACTAGCGGCGAGACCCAGTACTTC
many,TRBV5-1,NA,TRBJ2-7,CASSLAPGHDPEQYF,TGCGCCAGCAGCTTGGCCCCGGGACATGATCCCGAGCAGTACTTC
NA,TRBV6-2/TRBV6-3,NA,TRBJ2-7,CASWGVTSYEQYF,TGTGCCAGCTGGGGCGTCACCTCCTACGAGCAGTACTTC
few,TRBV11-1,NA,TRBJ2-7,CASSLGHQNEQYF,TGTGCCAGCAGCTTAGGACATCAGAACGAGCAGTACTTC
few,TRBV28,TRBD2,TRBJ2-3,CASGTSGIHPDTQYF,TGTGCCAGTGGGACTAGCGGGATCCATCCAGATACGCAGTATTTT
NA,TRBV13,NA,TRBJ2-3,CASKERSSADTQYF,TGTGCCAGCAAGGAGCGGAGCTCAGCTGATACGCAGTATTTT
few,TRBV4-1,TRBD2,TRBJ2-5,CASSHYGTNQETQYF,TGCGCCAGCAGCCACTACGGGACTAACCAAGAGACCCAGTACTTC
NA,TRBV15,NA,TRBJ2-5,CATSRDQPETQYF,TGTGCCACCAGCAGAGATCAACCGGAGACCCAGTACTTC
few,TRBV20-1,NA,TRBJ2-7,CSANLLVHEQYF,TGCAGTGCGAACTTACTAGTGCACGAGCAGTACTTC
many,TRBV20-1,TRBD2,TRBJ2-3,CSASHGAGGWTDTQYF,TGCAGTGCTAGTCACGGAGCGGGAGGGTGGACAGATACGCAGTATTTT
NA,TRBV9,NA,TRBJ2-1,CASSPLSGVINEQFF,TGTGCCAGCAGCCCTCTATCGGGGGTGATCAATGAGCAGTTCTTC
NA,TRBV15,TRBD1,TRBJ2-2,CATSSVKGAGTGELFF,TGTGCCACCAGCAGTGTAAAGGGGGCCGGGACCGGGGAGCTGTTTTTT
NA,TRBV29-1,TRBD1,TRBJ1-2,CSAGPGQPFMDYGYTF,TGCAGCGCCGGACCGGGACAGCCTTTTATGGACTATGGCTACACCTTC
few,TRBV6-1,NA,TRBJ1-5,CASSRGRRPDQPQHF,TGTGCCAGCAGTCGTGGACGGAGGCCAGACCAGCCCCAGCATTTT
NA,TRBV15,NA,TRBJ1-5,CATSRDKVRNQPQHF,TGTGCCACCAGCAGAGATAAAGTCCGAAATCAGCCCCAGCATTTT
many,TRBV5-1,NA,TRBJ2-1,CASSLTSINEQFF,TGCGCCAGCAGCTTGACTAGCATCAATGAGCAGTTCTTC
NA,TRBV4-2,TRBD1,TRBJ2-6,CASSQDPARGLPSGANVLTF,TGTGCCAGCAGCCAAGATCCCGCCAGGGGGCTTCCCTCTGGGGCCAACGTCCTGACTTTC
many,TRBV10-3,TRBD2,TRBJ2-1,CAISDGTSGILTNEQFF,TGTGCCATCAGTGACGGGACTAGCGGGATCCTGACAAATGAGCAGTTCTTC
NA,TRBV7-9,NA,TRBJ2-7,CASSLLGRVYEQYF,TGTGCCAGCAGCTTACTGGGACGGGTCTACGAGCAGTACTTC
few,TRBV30,TRBD1,TRBJ1-5,CAWSVGQGTRLPQHF,TGTGCCTGGAGTGTGGGACAGGGGACGAGATTGCCCCAGCATTTT
NA,TRBV6-1,NA,TRBJ1-2,CASSEAGTSYGYTF,TGTGCCAGCAGTGAAGCGGGTACGAGCTATGGCTACACCTTC
many,TRBV29-1,TRBD2,TRBJ2-1,CSVSLGLAGGFNEQFF,TGCAGCGTCAGTCTGGGACTAGCGGGAGGGTTTAATGAGCAGTTCTTC
NA,TRBV4-1,NA,TRBJ2-2,CASSQGPVPNAGELFF,TGCGCCAGCAGCCAGGGTCCGGTCCCCAACGCCGGGGAGCTGTTTTTT
NA,TRBV5-1,TRBD1,TRBJ1-2,CASSLGSGGKWGYTF,TGCGCCAGCAGCTTGGGTTCAGGGGGAAAGTGGGGCTACACCTTC
NA,TRBV5-1,NA,TRBJ1-4,CASSLIEGKNEKLFF,TGCGCCAGCAGCCTCATCGAGGGGAAGAATGAAAAACTGTTTTTT
NA,TRBV11-1,NA,TRBJ1-1,CASSLDGDTVWTEAFF,TGTGCCAGCAGCTTAGATGGAGACACAGTATGGACTGAAGCTTTCTTT
few,TRBV12-3/TRBV12-4,NA,TRBJ1-6,CASSSPGRRLHF,TGTGCCAGCAGTTCCCCAGGGAGGAGGCTCCACTTT
few,TRBV20-1,TRBD2,TRBJ2-4,CSAYRTSGIQYF,TGCAGTGCTTACCGGACTAGCGGCATTCAGTACTTC
NA,TRBV5-5,NA,TRBJ1-1,CASSHTGGNAEAFF,TGTGCCAGCAGCCATACCGGTGGGAACGCTGAAGCTTTCTTT
few,TRBV12-3/TRBV12-4,NA,TRBJ2-7,CASSPLRENDNYEQYF,TGTGCCAGCAGCCCCCTACGAGAGAACGATAACTACGAGCAGTACTTC
few,TRBV7-3,TRBD1,TRBJ2-7,CASSQGTDLSEQYF,TGTGCCAGCAGTCAAGGGACAGATCTGAGCGAGCAGTACTTC
many,TRBV7-2,TRBD1,TRBJ2-7,CASSLGQANYEQYF,TGTGCCAGCAGCCTAGGACAGGCTAACTACGAGCAGTACTTC
NA,TRBV20-1,NA,TRBJ2-3,CSASRPSTDTQYF,TGCAGTGCTAGTCGACCTAGCACAGATACGCAGTATTTT
NA,TRBV20-1,NA,TRBJ1-1,CSAKVPGRNTEAFF,TGCAGTGCAAAAGTCCCAGGGCGGAACACTGAAGCTTTCTTT
few,TRBV7-8,NA,TRBJ2-2,CASSPWIGELFF,TGTGCCAGCAGCCCCTGGATCGGGGAGCTGTTTTTT
NA,TRBV6-6,TRBD1,TRBJ1-2,CASSRTGIAGYTF,TGTGCCAGCAGTCGGACAGGGATTGCTGGCTACACCTTC
many,TRBV28,NA,TRBJ1-5,CASSLNQPQHF,TGTGCCAGCAGTTTAAATCAGCCCCAGCATTTT
few,TRBV20-1,NA,TRBJ2-5,CSATPGLRLSQYF,TGCAGTGCAACTCCGGGACTGCGACTATCCCAGTACTTC
NA,TRBV20-1,TRBD1,TRBJ1-1,CSASRGTAYMNTEAFF,TGCAGTGCTAGCAGGGGGACAGCTTACATGAACACTGAAGCTTTCTTT
NA,TRBV2,NA,TRBJ1-5,CASSHGGRGLLGNQPQHF,TGTGCCAGCAGCCACGGGGGTAGGGGACTATTGGGCAATCAGCCCCAGCATTTT
many,TRBV7-9,NA,TRBJ1-1,CASSSAGGNTEAFF,TGTGCCAGCAGCTCGGCCGGCGGGAACACTGAAGCTTTCTTT
NA,TRBV10-3,NA,TRBJ1-2,CAISEGQNLYGYTF,TGTGCCATCAGTGAGGGGCAGAACCTCTATGGCTACACCTTC
many,TRBV5-1,TRBD1,TRBJ1-5,CASSLEGALYQPQHF,TGCGCCAGCAGCTTGGAGGGGGCATTATATCAGCCCCAGCATTTT
NA,TRBV6-2/TRBV6-3,NA,TRBJ2-7,CASSKGRTPSEQYF,TGTGCCAGCAGTAAGGGACGCACCCCATCCGAGCAGTACTTC